The 18 T cell receptor beta chains in this list originate from one sample, sequenced in a study of shared clonotypes between healthy human individuals. Using immunoSEQ multiplex PCR, the repertoire was profiled, and TCRdb retains in-frame clones only, with some absent. The sample holds a few million clones; around nine tenths are singletons and the top ten take over 0.12%. Source material: naive CD4+ T cells sorted from blood. Subset indicated: CD45RA+ positively selected. The receptors were gathered from a man in his late teens or twenties in good health.

This sequence joins TRBV7-8 and TRBJ1-1; D might be TRBD1 (5 bases). V lost 3 bases to trimming and J lost 0 bases, with 11 bases between them. Germline CDR1 is SGHVS and CDR2 is FQNEAQ. There are 15 residues in the CDR3. The CDR3 DNA reads as TGTGCCAGCAGCTTGTCGGGGGGTGTGAACACTGAAGCTTTCTTT. Residues: CASSLSGGVNTEAFF.

This sequence joins TRBV10-1 and TRBJ2-1; D not resolved. This CDR3 is 14 amino acids long. The V and J ends lost 3 bases and 8 bases respectively, with 14 bases between them. Germline CDR1 and CDR2: WNHNN and SYGVQD (reference sequence). The CDR3 loop is CASSEGLEIYEQFF. The CDR3, as DNA: TGCGCCAGCAGTGAAGGGCTAGAAATCTATGAGCAGTTCTTC.

The chain joins TRBV6-8 to TRBJ2-3, with a weak D call TRBD1 (6 bases). The germline CDR1 and CDR2 sequences are MNHGY and SAAAGT. V was shortened by 5 bases and J by 6 bases, with 21 bases between the two germline ends. CDR3 length: 16 amino acids. CDR3 sequence reads: CASSGAPGQLEDTQYF. The CDR3 DNA reads as TGTGCCAGCAGTGGAGCCCCGGGACAACTCGAGGATACGCAGTATTTT.

This sequence joins TRBV10-3 and TRBJ2-1; 9 bases agree with TRBD2. Unmatched junction bases numbered 10, after V lost 0 bases and J lost 7 bases. This CDR3 is built from 17 residues. Germline V CDR1 and CDR2: ENHRY, SYGVKD. The CDR3 spells CAISESVAGAPGNEQFF. The CDR3 coding sequence is TGTGCCATCAGTGAGTCGGTAGCGGGAGCCCCGGGGAATGAGCAGTTCTTC.

In this sample, this clone turned up a few times. The sample carries other DNA sequences with the same CDR3. V and J are TRBV5-1 and TRBJ1-1, with D unclear. Trimming stripped 0 bases from V and 1 base from J, with 7 bases between. CDR1 SGHRS and CDR2 YFSETQ come from the germline V gene. The CDR3 covers 14 residues. The CDR3 DNA is TGCGCCAGCAGCTTGGAACAGTGGAACACTGAAGCTTTCTTT. Its protein product is CASSLEQWNTEAFF.

The CDR3 DNA reads TGTGCCAGCAGCTCCGACCGACAGGGAAACACCCTTGAGCAGTTCTTC. Translated, it gives CASSSDRQGNTLEQFF. The V call is TRBV7-9, the J call TRBJ2-1; 7 positions agree with TRBD1. V lost 4 bases to trimming and J lost 9 bases; unmatched junction nucleotides: 15. The CDR3 sequence is 16 residues long. Germline V lookup: CDR1 SEHNR, CDR2 FQNEAQ (reference sequence).

This clone was seen a single time. The V call is TRBV6-6, the J call TRBJ2-5; possible D gene TRBD1, 6 bases. The V end was cut by 2 bases, the J end by 5 bases, with 12 bases between. The germline gives CDR1 MNHNY, CDR2 SVGAGI (reference sequence). CDR3 size: 14 residues. The CDR3 loop reads CASSYIGGTETQYF. CDR3 DNA sequence: TGTGCCAGCAGTTACATAGGGGGAACGGAGACCCAGTACTTC.

J is TRBJ2-7 and V is TRBV16; 10 positions match TRBD2. CDR1 and CDR2 from the germline V gene are KGHSY and FQNENV. The CDR3 runs to 13 residues. The trim removed 5 bases at V and 5 bases at J, leaving 3 bases unmatched. CDR3 in amino acids: CASSGTSVNEQYF. The CDR3 nucleotides are TGTGCCAGCAGCGGGACTAGCGTGAACGAGCAGTACTTC.

This clone was counted only a few times. This rearrangement joins TRBV6-5 to TRBJ1-1, with TRBD1 matching 8 bases. Germline V gene sequence: CDR1 MNHEY, CDR2 SVGAGI. CDR3 length equals 15 residues. J lost 1 base, V lost 6 bases, and 7 bases had no gene match. The CDR3 spells CASSPFDRGNTEAFF. The CDR3 DNA follows: TGTGCCAGCAGCCCATTTGACAGGGGGAACACTGAAGCTTTCTTT.

This clone was seen a single time. The CDR3 reads CASTYYGAANTEAFF. The CDR3 nucleotides are TGTGCCAGCACGTATTACGGGGCAGCGAACACTGAAGCTTTCTTT. The chain has TRBV6-1 and TRBJ1-1; TRBD1 is a possible D gene (5 bases). The CDR3 spans 15 residues. With 7 bases removed from V and 1 base from J, the gap between germline ends came to 16 bases. Germline assignment: CDR1 MNHNS and CDR2 SASEGT.

The chain is built from TRBV6-6 and TRBJ1-5; possible D gene TRBD1, 5 bases. The germline gives CDR1 MNHNY, CDR2 SVGAGI (reference sequence). V was shortened by 6 bases and J by 3 bases, with 12 bases between the two germline ends. CDR3 length equals 14 residues. As DNA, the CDR3 is TGTGCCAGCAGCTCCTGGGGGGACAATCAGCCCCAGCATTTT. It specifies CASSSWGDNQPQHF.

The chain has TRBV7-2 and TRBJ2-1, with 8 bases identical to TRBD2. The CDR3 is 13 residues long. V lost 3 bases, J lost 16 bases, and 11 bases stayed unmatched. CDR1 and CDR2 (germline): SGHTA, FQGNSA. CDR3 protein: CASSFRGGISLFF. CDR3 nucleotides: TGTGCCAGCAGCTTCCGGGGGGGCATATCGCTCTTCTTC.

On this clone: Other DNA sequences in this sample translate to the same CDR3. CDR3 sequence: CASSSGDYGYTF. The CDR3 nucleotides read TGCGCCAGCTCCTCGGGGGACTATGGCTACACCTTC. This chain links TRBV5-1 with TRBJ1-2, with D tentatively TRBD1 (5 bases). Germline CDR1 SGHRS, CDR2 YFSETQ. The CDR3 loop spans 12 amino acids. V was clipped by 7 bases and J by 3 bases, with 10 bases between them.

The V call is TRBV2, the J call TRBJ2-7; the D call may be TRBD1 or TRBD2 (5 bases each). Germline loops: CDR1 SNHLY, CDR2 FYNNEI. Trimming removed 6 bases from V and 2 bases from J, with 8 bases in between. This CDR3 comprises 12 residues. As DNA, the CDR3 is TGTGCCAGCAGCAGGGACCCCTACGAGCAGTACTTC. It encodes CASSRDPYEQYF.

The V call is TRBV27, the J call TRBJ2-1, with D tentatively TRBD1 or TRBD2 (5 bases each). Trimming left V 2 bases short and J 4 bases short, with 9 bases between. CDR1 MNHEY and CDR2 SMNVEV come from the germline V gene (reference sequence). The CDR3 has 14 amino acids. In nucleotides, the CDR3 is TGTGCCAGCAGTTTAATCGGGGCTTACAATGAGCAGTTCTTC. Its protein product is CASSLIGAYNEQFF.

The chain links TRBV2 to TRBJ1-3; D is ambiguous. The germline gives CDR1 SNHLY, CDR2 FYNNEI. The CDR3 spans 13 residues. Trimming pared 10 bases from V and 0 bases from J, leaving 10 bases between. The CDR3 DNA follows: TGTGCCATCAAGGAGAGCTCTGGAAACACCATATATTTT. As protein: CAIKESSGNTIYF.

The chain recombines TRBV5-6 with TRBJ2-7, with 7 bases fitting TRBD2. Per germline, CDR1 SGHDT and CDR2 YYEEEE. The V and J ends lost 2 bases and 3 bases, in that order; junction bases with no gene match: 8. The CDR3 consists of 15 residues. The CDR3 DNA follows: TGTGCCAGCAGCTTAGGACTAGGCCCCCTCTACGAGCAGTACTTC. It encodes CASSLGLGPLYEQYF.

J is TRBJ2-1 and V is TRBV10-3, with a tentative D call TRBD2 (5 bases). Trimming took off 2 bases at V and 1 base at J, with 6 bases between the two ends. In germline, CDR1 is ENHRY, CDR2 SYGVKD. The CDR3 extends over 14 amino acids. The CDR3 protein is CAISEIASYNEQFF. The CDR3 nucleotides read TGTGCCATCAGTGAGATAGCGTCCTACAATGAGCAGTTCTTC.